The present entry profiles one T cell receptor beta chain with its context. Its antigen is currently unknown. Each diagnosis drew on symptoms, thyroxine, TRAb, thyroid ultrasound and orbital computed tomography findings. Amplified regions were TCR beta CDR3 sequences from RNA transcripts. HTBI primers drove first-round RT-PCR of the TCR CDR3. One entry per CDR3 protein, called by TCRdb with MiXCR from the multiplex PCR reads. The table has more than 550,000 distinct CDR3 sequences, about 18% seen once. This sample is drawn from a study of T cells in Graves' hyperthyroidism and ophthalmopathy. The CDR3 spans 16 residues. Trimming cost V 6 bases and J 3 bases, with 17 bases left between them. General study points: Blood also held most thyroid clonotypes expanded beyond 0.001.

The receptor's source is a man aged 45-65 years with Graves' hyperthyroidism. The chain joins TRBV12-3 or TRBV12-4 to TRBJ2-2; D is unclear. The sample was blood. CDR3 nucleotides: TGTGCCAGCAGCCGTTCGTGGAAGTTTGACACCGGGGAGCTGTTTTTT. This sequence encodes CASSRSWKFDTGELFF.